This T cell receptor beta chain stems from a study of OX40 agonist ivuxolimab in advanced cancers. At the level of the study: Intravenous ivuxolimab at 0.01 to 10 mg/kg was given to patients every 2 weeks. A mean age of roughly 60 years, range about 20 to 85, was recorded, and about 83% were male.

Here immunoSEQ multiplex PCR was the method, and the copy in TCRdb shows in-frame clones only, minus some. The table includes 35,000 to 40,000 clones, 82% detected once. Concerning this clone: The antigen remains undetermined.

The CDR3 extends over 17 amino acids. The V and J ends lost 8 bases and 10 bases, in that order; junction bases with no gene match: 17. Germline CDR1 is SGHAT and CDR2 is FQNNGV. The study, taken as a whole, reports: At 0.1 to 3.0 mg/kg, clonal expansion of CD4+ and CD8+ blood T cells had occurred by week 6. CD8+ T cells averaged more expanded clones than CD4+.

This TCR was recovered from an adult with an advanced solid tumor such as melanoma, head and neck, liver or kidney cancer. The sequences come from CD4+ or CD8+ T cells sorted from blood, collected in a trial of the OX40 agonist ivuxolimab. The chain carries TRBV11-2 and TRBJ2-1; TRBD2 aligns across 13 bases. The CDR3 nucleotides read TGTGCCAGCGGAATCTCCCCTGGACTAGCGGGAGCCGAGGAGCAGTTCTTC. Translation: CASGISPGLAGAEEQFF.